Presented here are 4 T cell receptor beta chains from one specimen sequenced in a study of shared clonotypes between healthy human individuals. The assay was immunoSEQ multiplex PCR, and TCRdb's table has in-frame clones only and misses some. The profile shows 1.6 million or so clones, roughly 96% of them singletons. Sequencing was performed on naive CD4+ T cells sorted from blood. Subset reported: CD45RA+ positively selected. The receptors were gathered from a man aged 30 to 39 in good health.

The V gene is TRBV5-5, the J gene TRBJ2-7; 8 bases agree with TRBD1. With 4 bases clipped from V and 0 bases from J, the junction kept 18 bases outside the gene matches. Germline CDR1 and CDR2: SGHKS and YYEKEE (reference sequence). There are 19 residues in the CDR3. CDR3 nucleotides: TGTGCCAGCAGCGTAGGGGGGACAGGTCCCATTAAGTCCTCCTACGAGCAGTACTTC. Translating it yields CASSVGGTGPIKSSYEQYF. The complete variable domain, with remaining parts taken from reference TRBV5-5 and TRBJ2-7, reads DAGVTQSPTHLIKTRGQQVTLRCSPISGHKSVSWYQQVLGQGPQFIFQYYEKEERGRGNFPDRFSARQFPNYSSELNVNALLLGDSALYLCASSVGGTGPIKSSYEQYFGPGTRLTVT.

The chain uses TRBV19 and TRBJ2-1; D is uncertain. The CDR3 consists of 15 residues. The germline V gene encodes CDR1 LNHDA and CDR2 SQIVND (reference sequence). Deletions cut 5 bases from V and 5 bases from J, with 16 bases between. The CDR3 coding sequence is TGTGCCAGTAGTTTGTGGCTAACGGGCCACAATGAGCAGTTCTTC. Residues: CASSLWLTGHNEQFF.

The chain joins TRBV7-2 to TRBJ1-2; TRBD1 matches at 9 bases. J gave up 6 bases and V 5 bases, and 7 bases lay outside the gene matches. The CDR3 length is 14 residues. Per the germline V gene, CDR1 is SGHTA and CDR2 is FQGNSA. Written as DNA, the CDR3 is TGTGCCAGCAGCCCGGGACAGGGTATGAATGGCTACACCTTC. It specifies CASSPGQGMNGYTF.

Notes on this clone: Other DNA sequences from this sample encode an identical CDR3 as well. This chain links TRBV5-1 with TRBJ1-1, with D possibly being TRBD1 (5 bases). CDR3 length equals 14 residues. Trimming pared 0 bases from V and 2 bases from J, leaving 8 bases between. Germline CDR1 is SGHRS and CDR2 is YFSETQ. CDR3 nucleotide sequence: TGCGCCAGCAGCTTGGCCGGACAAAACACTGAAGCTTTCTTT. Translated: CASSLAGQNTEAFF.